The rows below give T cell receptor beta chains drawn from one sample of a study of T cell responses to AZD1222 COVID-19 vaccine. Profiling relied on immunoSEQ multiplex PCR, and the TCRdb table lists in-frame clones only, not all of them. The sample holds 60,000 to 85,000 clones; 60% to 85% are singletons and the top ten take 25% to 30%. The starting material was peripheral blood, obtained 28 days after the second dose of the MenACWY control vaccine. The origin of the receptors is an adult who received the MenACWY meningococcal vaccine as a control. The CDR3 runs from the conserved cysteine through the conserved F or W. A D gene is named only where the DNA matches it firmly. Clone sizes are given selectively: once, few, many, or a class where the clone is expanded.

J | D | size | V | DNA | CDR3
TRBJ1-2 | TRBD1 | - | TRBV6-5 | TGTGCCAGCTCACAGGGGGGCGGCTACACCTTC | CASSQGGGYTF
TRBJ1-2 | - | - | TRBV5-1 | TGCGCCAGCAGACTCGTAGAGTATGGCTACACCTTC | CASRLVEYGYTF
TRBJ2-7 | - | - | TRBV28 | TGTGCCAGCAGTTTGGGGTCAGCGGGCTCCTACGAGCAGTACTTC | CASSLGSAGSYEQYF
TRBJ1-1 | - | - | TRBV28 | TGTGCCAGCAGCCCTGGGCACGTCACTGAAGCTTTCTTT | CASSPGHVTEAFF
TRBJ2-1 | TRBD1 | few | TRBV9 | TGTGCCAGCAGCGTGAATTCGGCAGGGGGCAATGAGCAGTTCTTC | CASSVNSAGGNEQFF
TRBJ1-1 | - | - | TRBV18 | TGTGCCAGCTCACCGGAAGGGAACACTGAAGCTTTCTTT | CASSPEGNTEAFF
TRBJ2-1 | - | - | TRBV6-6 | TGTGCCAGCAGCCTCCGGAGCAATGAGCAGTTCTTC | CASSLRSNEQFF
TRBJ2-5 | - | - | TRBV7-2 | TGTGCCAGCAGCTTGCAGAGGGGGGGCAGGGAGACCCAGTACTTC | CASSLQRGGRETQYF
TRBJ1-1 | TRBD1 | - | TRBV29-1 | TGCAGCACGGCGGACAGGGAATATTACACTGAAGCTTTCTTT | CSTADREYYTEAFF
TRBJ2-1 | TRBD2 | - | TRBV12-3/TRBV12-4 | TGTGCCAGCAGTAACAGCGGGAGGAATGAGCAGTTCTTC | CASSNSGRNEQFF
TRBJ1-1 | - | - | TRBV7-2 | TGTGCCAGCAGCTTAGCGAAGGGTGAAGCTTTCTTT | CASSLAKGEAFF
TRBJ1-1 | - | - | TRBV20-1 | TGCAGTGCCGTCAGGGGTGAAGCTTTCTTT | CSAVRGEAFF
TRBJ1-2 | - | - | TRBV27 | TGTGCCAGGGACTATGGCTACACCTTC | CARDYGYTF
TRBJ2-7 | TRBD2 | - | TRBV7-9 | TGTGCCAGCAGCTTCTGGACCCGGGGGGACGAGCAGTACTTC | CASSFWTRGDEQYF
TRBJ1-4 | TRBD1 | - | TRBV18 | TGTGCCAGCTCACTCGGGGGACAGAGCAATGTGAGAGCAACTAATGAAAAACTGTTTTTT | CASSLGGQSNVRATNEKLFF
TRBJ2-7 | TRBD1 | - | TRBV20-1 | TGCAGTGCCAACCTGGGACAGAAGCAGTACTTC | CSANLGQKQYF
TRBJ1-4 | - | - | TRBV30 | TGTGCCTGGAGCATGGGGTATACTAATGAAAAACTGTTTTTT | CAWSMGYTNEKLFF
TRBJ2-1 | TRBD2 | - | TRBV3-1/TRBV3-2 | TGTGCCAGCCCCGGACAACTAGCGGGTTCCGTGAGCTCCTACAATGAGCAGTTCTTC | CASPGQLAGSVSSYNEQFF
TRBJ2-2 | TRBD1 | - | TRBV27 | TGTGCCAGCAGTTTTAAAGGACAGGGGAACACCGGGGAGCTGTTTTTT | CASSFKGQGNTGELFF
TRBJ1-2 | - | many | TRBV7-2 | TGTGCCAGCACTTCGACCGGACCCCGGAGAAACTATGGCTACACCTTC | CASTSTGPRRNYGYTF
TRBJ2-5 | TRBD1 | - | TRBV9 | TGTGCCAGCAGCGTGACAGGGGGAGAAGAGACCCAGTACTTC | CASSVTGGEETQYF
TRBJ1-5 | - | - | TRBV2 | TGTGCCAGCGGTGATGGAGGGGCAGGTCAGCCCCAGCATTTT | CASGDGGAGQPQHF
TRBJ2-3 | - | few | TRBV9 | TGTGCCAGCAGCGTAACCCCCGGGGGCACAGATACGCAGTATTTT | CASSVTPGGTDTQYF
TRBJ1-6 | TRBD1 | - | TRBV19 | TGTGCCAGTAGTAGTCGACAGGGGACGGTGTCACCCCTCCACTTT | CASSSRQGTVSPLHF
TRBJ1-1 | - | - | TRBV6-1 | TGTGCCAGCAGTGAAGCGAGCGCTGCGAACACTGAAGCTTTCTTT | CASSEASAANTEAFF
TRBJ2-3 | - | - | TRBV5-6 | TGTGCCAGCACCTGGCGCGGAGATACGCAGTATTTT | CASTWRGDTQYF
TRBJ2-7 | - | - | TRBV5-1 | TGCGCCAGCAGCATCGACATTCCCCTCAGCGAGCAGTACTTC | CASSIDIPLSEQYF
TRBJ2-3 | - | - | TRBV2 | TGTGCCAGCAGGGTCAGGGTGGGCACAGATACGCAGTATTTT | CASRVRVGTDTQYF
TRBJ2-7 | - | - | TRBV4-3 | TGCGCCAGCAGCCAAGAATATAAGGAGTACGAGCAGTACTTC | CASSQEYKEYEQYF
TRBJ2-3 | - | - | TRBV7-3 | TGTGCCAGCAGCTTAGCAGGGGAGGCAGATACGCAGTATTTT | CASSLAGEADTQYF
TRBJ1-2 | - | - | TRBV12-3/TRBV12-4 | TGTGCCAGCAGTCCGGACCCTAACTATGGCTACACCTTC | CASSPDPNYGYTF
TRBJ1-1 | - | few | TRBV2 | TGTGCCAGCTGGGGGGCCCAAGCCTCGGCTTTCTTT | CASWGAQASAFF
TRBJ2-5 | - | - | TRBV7-2 | TGTGCCAGCAGCCCTCAGGGGACCCAAGAGACCCAGTACTTC | CASSPQGTQETQYF
TRBJ2-3 | TRBD2 | - | TRBV30 | TGTGCCTGGAGCCTAGCGGGGGGGCTAAATACGCAGTATTTT | CAWSLAGGLNTQYF
TRBJ1-1 | TRBD1 | - | TRBV28 | TGTGCCAGCAGTTCAGGACAGGGAGGCTCTGAAGCTTTCTTT | CASSSGQGGSEAFF
TRBJ1-5 | TRBD1 | - | TRBV2 | TGTGCCAGCGGAGACAGGGAACGTCAGCCCCAGCATTTT | CASGDRERQPQHF
TRBJ1-6 | TRBD1 | - | TRBV28 | TGTGCCAGCAGTGACGACAGGGACGGTAATTCACCCCTCCACTTT | CASSDDRDGNSPLHF
TRBJ1-5 | TRBD1 | - | TRBV7-2 | TGTGCCAGCAGCTTAGGAGGACAGGGAGGGAACAATCAGCCCCAGCATTTT | CASSLGGQGGNNQPQHF